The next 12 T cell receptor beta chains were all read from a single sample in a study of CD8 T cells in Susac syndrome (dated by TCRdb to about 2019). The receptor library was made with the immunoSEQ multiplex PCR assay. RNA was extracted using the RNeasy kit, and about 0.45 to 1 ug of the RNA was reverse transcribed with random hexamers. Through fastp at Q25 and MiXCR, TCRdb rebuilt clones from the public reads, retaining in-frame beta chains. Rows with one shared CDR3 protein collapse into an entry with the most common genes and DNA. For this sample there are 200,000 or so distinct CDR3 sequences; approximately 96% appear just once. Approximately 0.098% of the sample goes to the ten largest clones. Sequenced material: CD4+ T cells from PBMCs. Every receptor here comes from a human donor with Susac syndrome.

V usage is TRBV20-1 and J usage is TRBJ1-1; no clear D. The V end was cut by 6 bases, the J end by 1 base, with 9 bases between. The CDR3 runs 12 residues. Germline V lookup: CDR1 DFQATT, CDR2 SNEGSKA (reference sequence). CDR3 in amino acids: CSANEANTEAFF. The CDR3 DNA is TGCAGTGCCAACGAGGCGAACACTGAAGCTTTCTTT.

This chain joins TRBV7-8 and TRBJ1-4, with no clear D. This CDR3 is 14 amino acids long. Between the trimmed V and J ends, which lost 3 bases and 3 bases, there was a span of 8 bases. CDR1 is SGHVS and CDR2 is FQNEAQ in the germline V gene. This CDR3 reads CASSFYTANEKLFF. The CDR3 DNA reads TGTGCCAGCAGCTTCTATACCGCTAATGAAAAACTGTTTTTT. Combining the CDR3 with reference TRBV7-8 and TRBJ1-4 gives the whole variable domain GAGVSQSPRYKVAKRGQDVALRCDPISGHVSLFWYQQALGQGPEFLTYFQNEAQLDKSGLPSDRFFAERPEGSVSTLKIQRTQQEDSAVYLCASSFYTANEKLFFGSGTQLSVL.

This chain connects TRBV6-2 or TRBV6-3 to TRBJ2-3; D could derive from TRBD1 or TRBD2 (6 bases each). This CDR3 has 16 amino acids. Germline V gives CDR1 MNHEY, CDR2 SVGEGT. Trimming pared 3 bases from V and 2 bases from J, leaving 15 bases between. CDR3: CASSYRAGEVTDTQYF. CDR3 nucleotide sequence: TGTGCCAGCAGTTATCGGGCAGGGGAGGTCACAGATACGCAGTATTTT.

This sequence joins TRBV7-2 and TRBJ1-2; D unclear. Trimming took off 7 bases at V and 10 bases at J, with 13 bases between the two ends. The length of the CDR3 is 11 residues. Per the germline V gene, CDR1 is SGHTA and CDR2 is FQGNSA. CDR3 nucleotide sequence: TGTGCCAGCACCACCCAGGCCTACTACACCTTC. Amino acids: CASTTQAYYTF.

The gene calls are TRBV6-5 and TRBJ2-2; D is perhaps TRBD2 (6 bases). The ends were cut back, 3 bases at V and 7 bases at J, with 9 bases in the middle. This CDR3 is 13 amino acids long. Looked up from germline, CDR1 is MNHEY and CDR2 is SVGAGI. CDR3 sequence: CASSYGGLGELFF. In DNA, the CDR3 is TGTGCCAGCAGTTATGGGGGACTCGGGGAGCTGTTTTTT.

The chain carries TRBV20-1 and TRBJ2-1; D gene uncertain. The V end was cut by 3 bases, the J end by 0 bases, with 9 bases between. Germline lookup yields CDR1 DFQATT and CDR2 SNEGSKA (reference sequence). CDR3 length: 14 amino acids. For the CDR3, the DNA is TGCAGTGCTAGTTGGTTGAGCTCCTACAATGAGCAGTTCTTC. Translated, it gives CSASWLSSYNEQFF.

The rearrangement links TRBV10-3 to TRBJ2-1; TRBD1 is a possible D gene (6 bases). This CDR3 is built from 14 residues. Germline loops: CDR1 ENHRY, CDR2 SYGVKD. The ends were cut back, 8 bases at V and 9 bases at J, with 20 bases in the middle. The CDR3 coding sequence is TGTGCCATCCTCCCGGCCAGGGGATATCGTGAGCAGTTCTTC. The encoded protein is CAILPARGYREQFF.

The CDR3: CASSASGEGAAYYGYTF. The DNA of the CDR3 is TGTGCCAGCAGCGCGAGTGGAGAGGGGGCTGCCTACTATGGCTACACCTTC. V gene TRBV9 combines with J gene TRBJ1-2; 7 bases match TRBD1. The ends lost 3 bases at V and 3 bases at J; junction bases unmatched: 14. The CDR3 totals 17 residues. Per germline, CDR1 SGDLS and CDR2 YYNGEE.

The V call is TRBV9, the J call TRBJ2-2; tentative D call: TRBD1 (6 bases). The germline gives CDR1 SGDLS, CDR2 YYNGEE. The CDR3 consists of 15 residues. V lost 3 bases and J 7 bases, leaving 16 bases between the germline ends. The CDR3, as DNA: TGTGCCAGCAGCGGACTACAGGGACGCGTCGGGGAGCTGTTTTTT. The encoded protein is CASSGLQGRVGELFF.

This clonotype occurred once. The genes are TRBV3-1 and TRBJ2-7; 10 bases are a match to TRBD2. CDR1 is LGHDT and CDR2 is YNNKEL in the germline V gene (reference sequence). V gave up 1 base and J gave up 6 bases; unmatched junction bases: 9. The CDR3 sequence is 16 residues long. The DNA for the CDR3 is TGTGCCAGCAGCCAAGTGTTAGCGGGGGGAAGTTCCGAGCAGTACTTC. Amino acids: CASSQVLAGGSSEQYF.

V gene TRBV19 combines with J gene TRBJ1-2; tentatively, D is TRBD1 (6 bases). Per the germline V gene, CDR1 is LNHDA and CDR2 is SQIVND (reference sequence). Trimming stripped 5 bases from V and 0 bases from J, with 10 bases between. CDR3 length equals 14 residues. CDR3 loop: CASSSGGPNYGYTF. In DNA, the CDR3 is TGTGCCAGTAGTTCCGGGGGGCCTAACTATGGCTACACCTTC.

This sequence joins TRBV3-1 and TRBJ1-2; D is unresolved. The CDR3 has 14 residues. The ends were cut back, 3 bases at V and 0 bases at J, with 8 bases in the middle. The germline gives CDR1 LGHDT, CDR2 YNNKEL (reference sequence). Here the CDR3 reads CASSQFAANYGYTF. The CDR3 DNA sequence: TGTGCCAGCAGCCAGTTTGCCGCTAACTATGGCTACACCTTC.